This T cell receptor (beta chain) was captured in a study of cytomegalovirus exposure and HLA in healthy donors. In this sample, this clone turned up a few times. Its target is unknown. PCR amplification relied on 60 Vbeta primers (plus 13 Jbeta primers). The method was immunoSEQ multiplex PCR; TCRdb's version includes in-frame clones alone and lacks a portion of them. Found here are about 92,000 clones, over 55% of them singletons; the top ten hold 16%. Regarding the study as a whole: Confirmation was obtained in vitro that a few CMV-associated chains are specific for CMV antigens. A link between a missense DCLRE1C variant and TCR beta V- and J-gene trimming emerged from a later analysis.

The source material was PBMCs. This receptor was taken from a woman under 30 in good health and CMV-seropositive.

The CDR3 DNA is TGTGCCAGCAGCTTACCGGGCCAGGGTGAAGGCGAGCAGTACTTC. It encodes CASSLPGQGEGEQYF. This chain joins TRBV7-9 and TRBJ2-7; D is possibly TRBD1 (5 bases). CDR1 SEHNR and CDR2 FQNEAQ come from the germline V gene (reference sequence). V lost 2 bases and J lost 6, with 17 bases in between. The CDR3 runs to 15 residues.